The clone carrying this T cell receptor (beta chain) occurred a few times. The data derive from a study of response to subunit inactivated influenza vaccine. TCRdb re-called the RT-PCR reads through MiXCR, storing one row per CDR3 protein. In the table there are 600,000 to 850,000 distinct CDR3 sequences, 14% of which are singletons. Germline V gene lookup returns CDR1 MNHNS and CDR2 SASEGT. The V and J ends lost 8 bases and 6 bases respectively, with 20 bases between them. The CDR3 runs 15 residues. Sample: PBMCs from blood, taken around two weeks before vaccination. The source of this sequence is a man in his fifties or sixties who received an inactivated influenza vaccine. The chain recombines TRBV6-1 with TRBJ2-1; D may be TRBD1 or TRBD2 (5 bases each). This CDR3 reads CASGGSWGVFNEQFF. In DNA, the CDR3 is TGTGCCAGCGGGGGATCGTGGGGAGTATTCAATGAGCAGTTCTTC.